The TCR beta chain described here comes from a study of shared clonotypes between healthy human individuals (dated by TCRdb to the early 2020s). As for the study more broadly: A couple of women and a few men aged 18 to 49 years were included in the cohort. Per donor, three plates each were used for CD4 naive and CD4 memory, two for CD8 naive, and one for CD8 memory. Blood TCR repertoires of about five healthy adults were deeply sequenced to estimate repertoire size and the extent of clonotype sharing between individuals. To increase sequencing depth and limit assay-specific biases, TCR repertoire library preparation and sequencing were carried out by different laboratories using diverse techniques. Each donor's leukapheresis produced roughly between roughly 0.85 and 9.5 billion PBMCs.

Using the deep immunoSEQ assay, multiplex PCR amplified TCR CDR3 regions from genomic DNA. Extracted genomic DNA from each cell subset was spread evenly across all wells of several immunoSEQ 96-well plates, with each plate serving as a replicate. For sorted subsets, about 200 ng genomic DNA, equal to some 28,000 T cell genomes, was loaded into each replicate PCR. Purified libraries were quantified with a Qubit 3.0 fluorometer, sized on a Bioanalyzer 2100, and re-quantified with the KAPA Library Quantification kit. Each immunoSEQ 96-well plate was sequenced on its own single-read 150-cycle Illumina NextSeq 550 flow cell. As for the original processing: Because the immunoSEQ output held only junctional sequences and lacked quality scores, the filtering could not match the filtering applied to full-length reads. Sequences were annotated with PyIR, a Python wrapper for IgBLAST v1.9, and V/J genes and CDR3 were assigned using IMGT germline references. Any read was removed if the V/J assignment was weak (E-value above 1e-6), the CDR3 was missing, or the read contained stop codons, out-of-frame junctions, or ambiguous translated residues. A V3J clonotype was defined by an identical inferred V gene, J gene, and CDR3 amino acid sequence. Percentage overlap between repertoires was computed as shared unique clonotypes divided by the size of the smaller repertoire. Three approaches were used to assess repertoire richness: RTK rarefaction, the Chao1 estimator, and Recon v2.1 estimates of unobserved clonotypes. Generation probabilities were computed with OLGA for all TCRbeta clonotypes obtained by the gDNA method from several donors. TCRdb holds this immuneACCESS table with in-frame rearrangements only. Some clones are missing; in checked studies, unresolved V genes explain under half, and the rest has no known cause. The D gene and trimming were derived from the DNA, and the V and J assignments and clone size from that table. The sample yields some 1 million clones; about 76% were counted once. The ten largest clonotypes hold 1.4% to 1.5% of the sample.

Remarks on this clone: Its antigen specificity is not known. No base qualities exist here, and no much larger clone lies one base off it.

General conclusions and limits of the study: Rarefaction of sorted-subset datasets indicated incomplete sequencing despite the large sequencing depth. The genetic and exposure-history diversity represented was limited by the small number of donors. Based on pairwise subsampling, the degree of clonotype sharing among donors was expected to be affected by sequencing depth. Only blood was sampled, and tissue TCR repertoires likely differ from those in blood. Naive subsets generally had larger estimated clonotype richness than memory subsets did. Sharing across a few donors was observed for around 5% of naive CD4, over 3% of naive CD8, over 2% of memory CD4, and roughly 0.4% of memory CD8 clonotypes. Higher generation probabilities were observed for clonotypes shared by all four sorted-subset donors than for non-shared clonotypes.

The cysteine opens and the phenylalanine closes a CDR3 of 15 amino acids. Solely the CDR3 DNA is kept, with 45 bases framed from the first base. Taken from the germline V gene, the CDR1 and CDR2 loops are SGHDT and YYEEEE. V was cut back by 2 bases and J by 4 bases, leaving a gap of 16 bases between them. Donors were healthy HIV-negative adults with no recently reported acute infections or vaccinations. Every donor was a Caucasian adult residing in Nashville, Tennessee, USA. CD4+ T cells were enriched by magnetic negative selection; naive cells were then positively selected on CD45RA, and the negative fraction formed the memory subset. After blood collection by leukapheresis, PBMCs were isolated using Ficoll-Histopaque density gradient centrifugation and then cryopreserved in the vapor phase of liquid nitrogen. Analytical flow cytometry was used to check the purity and quantity of each magnetically sorted T cell population. Each sorted fraction had its genomic DNA isolated and then quantified by UV absorbance on a Nanodrop 2000c.

This clonotype originated in a young man in good health. In this chain, TRBV5-6 is recombined with TRBJ2-7; a tentative D call is TRBD1 (7 bases match). Sequencing used memory CD4+ T cells sorted from blood. The label giving this sample's cell subset or site can be read as: CD45RA-negative fraction. The DNA sequence is as follows: TGTGCCAGCAGCTTCGGGAGACAGGGAAGGTACGAGCAGTACTTC. Its coded protein is CASSFGRQGRYEQYF.